This T cell receptor (beta chain) was obtained from a study of Ad26.COV2.S vaccination and SARS-CoV-2 variants. Study-wide results and limits: Vaccine and placebo recipients had similar non-spike TCR breadth. Breadth and depth estimates from TCRs may understate total T cell responses. The placebo group had lower spike-specific TCR breadth than the vaccine recipients did.

Treatment in this sample: over 15 received Ad26.COV2.S at low or high dose, single or two shots; roughly 5 received placebo; per-sample allocation not given. Sampling occurred on day 63 after the first vaccine or placebo injection. Trimming removed 6 bases from V and 9 bases from J; junction bases left unmatched: 7. This CDR3 region has 13 residues. CDR1 MNHEY and CDR2 SVGAGI come from the germline V gene. Clones were sequenced by immunoSEQ multiplex PCR, and TCRdb holds only the in-frame ones, with some missing. Of a few hundred thousand clones in the sample, under 90% are singletons; the top ten hold almost 7.5%. To note about this clone: Its antigen remains unknown.

The sequence came from a person between 18 and 59 years old who received the Ad26.COV2.S COVID-19 vaccine or a placebo. The rearrangement joins TRBV6-5 to TRBJ2-1, with 8 bases aligning to TRBD2. Sample: peripheral blood, taken in a trial of Ad26.COV2.S vaccine versus placebo. The DNA for the CDR3 is TGTGCCAGCAGGTCAACTAGCGGACCTGAGCAGTTCTTC. Translated, it gives CASRSTSGPEQFF.